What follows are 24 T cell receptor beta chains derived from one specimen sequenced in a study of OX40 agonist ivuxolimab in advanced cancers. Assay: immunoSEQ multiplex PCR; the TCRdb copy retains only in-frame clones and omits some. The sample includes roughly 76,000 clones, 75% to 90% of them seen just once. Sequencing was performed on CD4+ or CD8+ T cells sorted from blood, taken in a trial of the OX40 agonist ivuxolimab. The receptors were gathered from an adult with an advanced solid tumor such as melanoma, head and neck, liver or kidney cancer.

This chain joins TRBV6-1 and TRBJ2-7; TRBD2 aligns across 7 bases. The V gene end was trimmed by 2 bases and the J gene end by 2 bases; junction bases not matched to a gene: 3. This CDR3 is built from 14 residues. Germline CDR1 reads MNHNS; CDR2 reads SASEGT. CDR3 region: CASSEREGAYEQYF. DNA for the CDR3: TGTGCCAGCAGTGAAAGGGAGGGCGCCTACGAGCAGTACTTC.

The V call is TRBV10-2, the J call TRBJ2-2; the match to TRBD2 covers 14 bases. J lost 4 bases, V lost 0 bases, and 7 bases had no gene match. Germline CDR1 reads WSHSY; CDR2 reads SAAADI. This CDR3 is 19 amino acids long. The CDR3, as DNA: TGCGCCAGCAGTGAGTCGATCCCGGGACTAGCGGGAGTCACCGGGGAGCTGTTTTTT. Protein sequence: CASSESIPGLAGVTGELFF.

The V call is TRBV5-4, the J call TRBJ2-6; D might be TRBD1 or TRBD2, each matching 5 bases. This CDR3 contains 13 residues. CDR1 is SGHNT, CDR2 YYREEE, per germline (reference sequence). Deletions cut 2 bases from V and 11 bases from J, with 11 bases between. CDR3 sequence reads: CASSFKGRDVLTF. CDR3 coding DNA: TGTGCCAGCAGCTTTAAGGGGCGGGACGTCCTGACTTTC.

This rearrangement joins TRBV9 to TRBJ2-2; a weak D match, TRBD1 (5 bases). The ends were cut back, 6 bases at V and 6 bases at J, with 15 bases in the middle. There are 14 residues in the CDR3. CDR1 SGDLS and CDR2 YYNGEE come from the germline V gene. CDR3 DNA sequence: TGTGCCAGCACCGTGCTTGGGGCGCCCGGGGAGCTGTTTTTT. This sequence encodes CASTVLGAPGELFF.

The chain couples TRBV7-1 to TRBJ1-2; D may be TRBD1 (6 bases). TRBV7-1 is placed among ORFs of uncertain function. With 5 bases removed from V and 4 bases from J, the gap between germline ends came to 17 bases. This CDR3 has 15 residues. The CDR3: CASSGRRDNPYGYTF. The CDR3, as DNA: TGTGCCAGCAGCGGGCGCCGGGACAACCCCTATGGCTACACCTTC.

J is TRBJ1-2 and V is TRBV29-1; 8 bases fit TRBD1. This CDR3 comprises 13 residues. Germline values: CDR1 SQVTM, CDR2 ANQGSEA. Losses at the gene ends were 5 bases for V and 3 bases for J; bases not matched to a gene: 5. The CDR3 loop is CSVMTGEDYGYTF. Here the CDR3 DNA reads TGCAGCGTTATGACAGGGGAGGACTATGGCTACACCTTC.

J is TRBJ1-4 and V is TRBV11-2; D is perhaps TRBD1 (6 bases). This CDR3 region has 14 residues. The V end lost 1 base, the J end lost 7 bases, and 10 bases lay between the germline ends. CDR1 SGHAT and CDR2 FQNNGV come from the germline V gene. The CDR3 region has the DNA TGTGCCAGCAGCTTAGTCGGGGGCAGTGAAAAACTGTTTTTT. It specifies CASSLVGGSEKLFF.

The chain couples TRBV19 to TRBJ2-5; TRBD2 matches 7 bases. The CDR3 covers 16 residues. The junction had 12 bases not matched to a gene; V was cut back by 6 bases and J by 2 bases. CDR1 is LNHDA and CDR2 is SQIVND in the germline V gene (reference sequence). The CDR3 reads CASSNMGGRPQETQYF. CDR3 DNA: TGTGCCAGTAGCAACATGGGGGGGAGGCCTCAAGAGACCCAGTACTTC.

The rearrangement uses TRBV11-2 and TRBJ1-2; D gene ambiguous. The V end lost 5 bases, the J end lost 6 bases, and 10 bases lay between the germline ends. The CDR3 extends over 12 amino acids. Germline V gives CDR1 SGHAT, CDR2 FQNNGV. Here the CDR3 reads CASSISGDGYTF. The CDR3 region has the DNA TGTGCCAGCAGCATCTCCGGGGATGGCTACACCTTC. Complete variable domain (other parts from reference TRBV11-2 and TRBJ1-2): EAGVAQSPRYKIIEKRQSVAFWCNPISGHATLYWYQQILGQGPKLLIQFQNNGVVDDSQLPKDRFSAERLKGVDSTLKIQPAKLEDSAVYLCASSISGDGYTFGSGTRLTVV.

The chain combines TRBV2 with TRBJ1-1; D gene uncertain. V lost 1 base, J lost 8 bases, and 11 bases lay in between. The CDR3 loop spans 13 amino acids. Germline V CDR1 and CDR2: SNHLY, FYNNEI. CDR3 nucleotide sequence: TGTGCCAGCAGTGAAGGGGCCGCCGGCGAAGCTTTCTTT. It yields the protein CASSEGAAGEAFF.

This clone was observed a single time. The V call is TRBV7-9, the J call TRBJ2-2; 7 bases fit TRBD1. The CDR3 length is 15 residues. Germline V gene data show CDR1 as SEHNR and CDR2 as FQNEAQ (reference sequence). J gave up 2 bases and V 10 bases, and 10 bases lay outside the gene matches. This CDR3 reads CATKSGQRNTGELFF. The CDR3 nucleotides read TGTGCCACCAAATCGGGACAGAGAAACACCGGGGAGCTGTTTTTT.

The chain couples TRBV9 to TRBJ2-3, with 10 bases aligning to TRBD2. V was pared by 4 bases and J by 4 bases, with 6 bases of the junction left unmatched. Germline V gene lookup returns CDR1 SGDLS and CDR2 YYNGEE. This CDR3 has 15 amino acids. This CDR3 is CASSPGTSEADTQYF. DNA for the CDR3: TGTGCCAGCAGCCCCGGGACTAGCGAGGCAGATACGCAGTATTTT.

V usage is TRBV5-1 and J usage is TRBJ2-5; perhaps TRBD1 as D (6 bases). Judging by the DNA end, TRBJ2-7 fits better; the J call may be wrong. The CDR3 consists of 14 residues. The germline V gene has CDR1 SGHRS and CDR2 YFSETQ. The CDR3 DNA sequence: TGCGCCAGCAGCTCACAGGGTTTCTCCTACGAGCAGTACTTC. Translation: CASSSQGFSYEQYF.

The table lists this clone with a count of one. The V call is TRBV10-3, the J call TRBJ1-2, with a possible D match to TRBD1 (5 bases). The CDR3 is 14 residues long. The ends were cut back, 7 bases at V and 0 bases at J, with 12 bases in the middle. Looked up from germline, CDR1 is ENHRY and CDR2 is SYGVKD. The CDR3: CAINPRVSNYGYTF. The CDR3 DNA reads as TGTGCCATCAACCCCAGGGTCTCTAACTATGGCTACACCTTC.

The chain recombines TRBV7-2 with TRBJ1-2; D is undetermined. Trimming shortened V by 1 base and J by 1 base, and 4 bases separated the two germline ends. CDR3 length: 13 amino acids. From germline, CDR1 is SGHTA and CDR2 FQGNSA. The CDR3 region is CASSLGDNYGYTF. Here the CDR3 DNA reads TGTGCCAGCAGCTTAGGCGATAACTATGGCTACACCTTC.

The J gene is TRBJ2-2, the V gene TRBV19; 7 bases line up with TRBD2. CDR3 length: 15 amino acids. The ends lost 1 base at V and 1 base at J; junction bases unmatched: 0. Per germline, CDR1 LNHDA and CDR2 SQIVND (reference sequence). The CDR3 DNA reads TGTGCCAGTAGTATAGGGGAGGGGAACACCGGGGAGCTGTTTTTT. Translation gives CASSIGEGNTGELFF.

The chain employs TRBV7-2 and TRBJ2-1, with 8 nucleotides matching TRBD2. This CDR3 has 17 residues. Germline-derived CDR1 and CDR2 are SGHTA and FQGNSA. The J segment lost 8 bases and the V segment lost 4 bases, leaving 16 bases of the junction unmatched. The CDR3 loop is CASSWAGGGAAAYEQFF. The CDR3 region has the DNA TGTGCCAGCAGCTGGGCGGGGGGAGGCGCGGCGGCCTATGAGCAGTTCTTC.

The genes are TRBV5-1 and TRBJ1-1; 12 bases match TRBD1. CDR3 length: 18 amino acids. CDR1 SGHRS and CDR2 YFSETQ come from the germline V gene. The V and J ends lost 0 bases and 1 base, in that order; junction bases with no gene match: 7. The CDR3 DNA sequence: TGCGCCAGCAGCTTGGTCGGGACAGGGGGCGTCGGGAACACTGAAGCTTTCTTT. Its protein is CASSLVGTGGVGNTEAFF.

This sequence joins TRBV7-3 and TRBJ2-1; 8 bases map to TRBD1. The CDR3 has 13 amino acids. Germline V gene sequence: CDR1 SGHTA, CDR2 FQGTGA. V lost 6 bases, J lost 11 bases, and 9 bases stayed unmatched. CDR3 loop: CASRHSDRGQQFF. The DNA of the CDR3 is TGTGCCAGCAGACATAGTGACAGGGGACAGCAGTTCTTC.

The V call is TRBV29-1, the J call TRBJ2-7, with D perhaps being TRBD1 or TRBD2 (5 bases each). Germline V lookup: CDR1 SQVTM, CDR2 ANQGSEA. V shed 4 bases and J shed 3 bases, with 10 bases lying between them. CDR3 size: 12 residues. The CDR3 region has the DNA TGCAGCGTTGGGGACGCTCTCTACGAGCAGTACTTC. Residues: CSVGDALYEQYF.

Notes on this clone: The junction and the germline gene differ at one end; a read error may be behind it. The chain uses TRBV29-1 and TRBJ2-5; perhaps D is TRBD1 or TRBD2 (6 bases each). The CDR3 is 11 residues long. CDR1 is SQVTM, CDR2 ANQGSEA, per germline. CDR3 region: CGVRGVEGVDF. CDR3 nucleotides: TGCGGAGTTAGGGGGGTGGAGGGGGTGGACTTC.

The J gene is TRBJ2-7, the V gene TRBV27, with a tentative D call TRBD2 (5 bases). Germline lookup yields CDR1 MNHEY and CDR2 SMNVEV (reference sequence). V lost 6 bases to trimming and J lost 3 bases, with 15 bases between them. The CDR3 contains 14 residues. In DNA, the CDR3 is TGTGCCAGCAGCAACAGCGGTCAATTCTACGAGCAGTACTTC. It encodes CASSNSGQFYEQYF.

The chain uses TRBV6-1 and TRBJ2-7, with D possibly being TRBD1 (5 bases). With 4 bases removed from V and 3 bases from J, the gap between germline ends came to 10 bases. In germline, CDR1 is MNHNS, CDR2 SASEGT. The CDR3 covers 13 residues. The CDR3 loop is CASSVREDYEQYF. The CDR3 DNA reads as TGTGCCAGCAGTGTCAGGGAAGACTACGAGCAGTACTTC.

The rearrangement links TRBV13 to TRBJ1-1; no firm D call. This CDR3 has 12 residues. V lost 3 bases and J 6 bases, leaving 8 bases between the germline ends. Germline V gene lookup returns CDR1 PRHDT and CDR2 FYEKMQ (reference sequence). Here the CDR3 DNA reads TGTGCCAGCAGCTTGGCCGGGGCTGAAGCTTTCTTT. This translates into CASSLAGAEAFF.